This T cell receptor beta chain was sequenced in a study of T cell repertoires in cytomegalovirus infection. Study context: Through public TCR beta signatures, both CMV infection and matching HLA type were indicated. Study-wide results and limits: HLA-C-restricted CMV-specific TCR beta clonotypes prevailed in the ex vivo response.

This clonotype was seen a few times. Its specificity is unknown. Using its own MiXCR run on the reads, TCRdb lists one record per CDR3 protein. The top ten hold about 10% of the sample, which has about 150,000 distinct CDR3 sequences, around 24% seen once. This receptor was obtained from a human donor in good health (CMV status not recorded). Some clones in this sample may be carry-over from other donors' samples. The sequencing input was PBMCs.

The CDR3 here is CASRGQTSNQPQHF. The DNA of the CDR3 is TGTGCCAGCAGAGGACAGACGAGCAATCAGCCCCAGCATTTT. The chain links TRBV2 to TRBJ1-5; tentatively, D is TRBD1 (6 bases). Deletions cut 6 bases from V and 1 base from J, with 10 bases between. Germline lookup yields CDR1 SNHLY and CDR2 FYNNEI. The CDR3 has 14 residues.